Below, 11 T cell receptor beta chains from the same sample are listed, as sequenced in a study of regulatory T cells in long-lasting Graves disease. Stated time point: newly diagnosed GD, antithyroid drugs for less than 3 months. Extracted PBMC RNA gave rise to the TCR library. Assembly of TCR beta libraries relied on iRepertoire HTBI primers together with Arm-PCR of CDR3 regions. TCRdb re-called the multiplex PCR reads with MiXCR, one entry per CDR3 protein. The sample has 300,000 to 400,000 distinct CDR3 sequences, about a sixth seen once. These data were also reused for a study on T cells in Graves' hyperthyroidism and ophthalmopathy.

This material consisted of peripheral blood mononuclear cells (PBMCs), taken at new diagnosis, from a patient treated with antithyroid drugs. These receptors came from a middle-aged man with Graves disease.

This clonotype was detected only a few times. Here the CDR3 DNA reads TGTGCCAGCAGCTTGAGGTACATGACACCCGGCACAGATACGCAGTATTTT. Protein product: CASSLRYMTPGTDTQYF. V and J are TRBV5-6 and TRBJ2-3; D is uncertain. CDR1 is SGHDT and CDR2 is YYEEEE in the germline V gene. Deletions cut 1 base from V and 1 base from J, with 16 bases between. The CDR3 sequence is 17 residues long.

Ten or more counts support this clonotype. This sequence joins TRBV30 and TRBJ2-7; 7 positions match TRBD1. The length of the CDR3 is 13 residues. Unmatched junction bases numbered 5, after V lost 4 bases and J lost 2 bases. Germline V gives CDR1 GTSNPN, CDR2 SVGIG (reference sequence). The CDR3: CAWIDRDPYEQYF. CDR3 nucleotides: TGTGCCTGGATAGACAGGGACCCCTACGAGCAGTACTTC.

This clonotype occurred many times. This chain links TRBV19 with TRBJ2-1; 15 nucleotides match TRBD2. Germline trimming cut 5 bases from V and 4 bases from J; bases unmatched to any gene: 3. The length of the CDR3 is 16 residues. Germline V lookup: CDR1 LNHDA, CDR2 SQIVND (reference sequence). CDR3 residues: CASSSGLAGGYNEQFF. In nucleotides, the CDR3 is TGTGCCAGTAGTTCGGGACTAGCGGGGGGTTACAATGAGCAGTTCTTC.

This chain uses TRBV4-2 with TRBJ2-3, with D perhaps TRBD1 or TRBD2 (6 bases each). CDR1 LGHNA and CDR2 YNFKEQ come from the germline V gene. The CDR3 runs 18 residues. The V end lost 1 base, the J end lost 1 base, and 18 bases lay between the germline ends. Here the CDR3 DNA reads TGTGCCAGCAGCCAAGCACCGCCCGGGGGCCCCCGCACAGATACGCAGTATTTT. This gives the protein CASSQAPPGGPRTDTQYF.

At least ten counts were recorded for this clonotype. J is TRBJ2-3 and V is TRBV9; 7 bases agree with TRBD1. The CDR3 sequence is 14 residues long. J was trimmed by 0 bases and V by 2 bases; bases with no gene match: 0. Germline-derived CDR1 and CDR2 are SGDLS and YYNGEE. DNA for the CDR3: TGTGCCAGCAGCGTGGACAGGAGCACAGATACGCAGTATTTT. Protein: CASSVDRSTDTQYF.

V and J are TRBV10-3 and TRBJ2-1; D is unclear. The length of the CDR3 is 12 residues. CDR1 is ENHRY and CDR2 is SYGVKD in the germline V gene. V dropped 1 base and J dropped 4 bases, with 2 bases sitting between them. The CDR3 reads CAISELYNEQFF. In DNA, the CDR3 is TGTGCCATCAGTGAGTTGTACAATGAGCAGTTCTTC.

The J gene is TRBJ2-4, the V gene TRBV6-2 or TRBV6-3; D call uncertain. The germline CDR1 and CDR2 sequences are MNHEY and SVGEGT. The CDR3 consists of 12 residues. V shed 6 bases and J shed 3 bases, with 6 bases lying between them. The DNA of the CDR3 is TGTGCCAGCAGCGAGAACAAAAACATTCAGTACTTC. Translated, it gives CASSENKNIQYF.

This clonotype showed up many times. V gene TRBV20-1 combines with J gene TRBJ1-1; D possibly corresponds to TRBD1 (5 bases). V was trimmed by 3 bases and J by 1 base, leaving 12 bases between them. The V gene's germline CDR1 is DFQATT and CDR2 SNEGSKA (reference sequence). CDR3 length: 14 residues. The DNA of the CDR3 is TGCAGTGCTAGTCCGGACACCGAGAACACTGAAGCTTTCTTT. Amino acid sequence: CSASPDTENTEAFF.

On this clonotype itself: The junction and the germline gene differ at one end; a read error may be behind it. V is TRBV7-2 and J is TRBJ2-2, with TRBD2 matching 12 bases. Germline V gene data show CDR1 as SGHTA and CDR2 as FQGNSA. This CDR3 contains 20 residues. This CDR3 reads CASSLGPGLAGTRYTGKLFF. The DNA of the CDR3 is TGTGCCAGCAGCTTGGGTCCGGGACTAGCGGGCACACGGTACACCGGGAAGCTGTTTTTT.

This clonotype was picked up many times. The chain joins TRBV10-3 to TRBJ1-1, with a weak D call TRBD1 (5 bases). The germline V gene has CDR1 ENHRY and CDR2 SYGVKD. The CDR3 is made up of 16 amino acids. V lost 0 bases and J lost 5, with 16 bases in between. The CDR3 is CAISESSGAIGTEAFF. The CDR3 nucleotides read TGTGCCATCAGTGAGTCTTCCGGGGCAATAGGGACTGAAGCTTTCTTT.

The J gene is TRBJ2-1, the V gene TRBV6-1; perhaps TRBD1 as D (6 bases). This CDR3 has 13 amino acids. V was cut by 10 bases and J by 3 bases, with 13 bases left in between. Looked up from germline, CDR1 is MNHNS and CDR2 is SASEGT. CDR3 region: CAIRLDSYNEQFF. DNA of the CDR3: TGTGCCATCAGACTGGACAGCTACAATGAGCAGTTCTTC.